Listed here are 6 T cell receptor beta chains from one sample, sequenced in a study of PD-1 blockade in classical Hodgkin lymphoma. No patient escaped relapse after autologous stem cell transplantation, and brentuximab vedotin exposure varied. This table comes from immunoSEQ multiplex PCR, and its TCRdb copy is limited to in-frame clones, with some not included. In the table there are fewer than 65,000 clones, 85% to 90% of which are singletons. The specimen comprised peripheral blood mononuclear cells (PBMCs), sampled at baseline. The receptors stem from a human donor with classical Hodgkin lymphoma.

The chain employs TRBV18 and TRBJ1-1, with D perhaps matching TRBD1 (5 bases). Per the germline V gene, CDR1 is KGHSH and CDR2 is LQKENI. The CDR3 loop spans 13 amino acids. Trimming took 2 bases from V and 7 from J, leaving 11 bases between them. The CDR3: CASSPVQAFEAFF. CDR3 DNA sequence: TGTGCCAGCTCACCAGTACAGGCGTTTGAAGCTTTCTTT.

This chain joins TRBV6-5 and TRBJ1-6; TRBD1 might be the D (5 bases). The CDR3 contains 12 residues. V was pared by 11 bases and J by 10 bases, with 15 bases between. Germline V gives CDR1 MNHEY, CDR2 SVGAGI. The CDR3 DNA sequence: TGTGCCGGGAGGGGTAACGACTCACCCCTCCACTTT. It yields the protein CAGRGNDSPLHF.

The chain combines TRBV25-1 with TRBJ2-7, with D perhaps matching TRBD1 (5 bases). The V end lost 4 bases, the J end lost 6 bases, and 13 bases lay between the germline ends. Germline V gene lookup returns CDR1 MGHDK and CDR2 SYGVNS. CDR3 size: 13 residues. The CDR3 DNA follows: TGTGCCAGCAGTGTTTCAGGGCTTTCCGAGCAGTACTTC. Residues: CASSVSGLSEQYF.

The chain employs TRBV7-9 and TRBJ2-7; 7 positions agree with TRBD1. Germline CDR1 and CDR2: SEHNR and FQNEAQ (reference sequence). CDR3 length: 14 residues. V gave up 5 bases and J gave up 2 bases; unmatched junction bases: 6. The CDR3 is CASSPRQGPYEQYF. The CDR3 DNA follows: TGTGCCAGCAGCCCTCGACAGGGACCCTACGAGCAGTACTTC.

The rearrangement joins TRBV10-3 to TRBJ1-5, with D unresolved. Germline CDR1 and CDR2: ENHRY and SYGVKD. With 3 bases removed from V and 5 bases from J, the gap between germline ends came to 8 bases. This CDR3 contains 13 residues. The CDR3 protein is CAISENSHQPQHF. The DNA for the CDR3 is TGTGCCATCAGTGAAAACTCCCATCAGCCCCAGCATTTT.

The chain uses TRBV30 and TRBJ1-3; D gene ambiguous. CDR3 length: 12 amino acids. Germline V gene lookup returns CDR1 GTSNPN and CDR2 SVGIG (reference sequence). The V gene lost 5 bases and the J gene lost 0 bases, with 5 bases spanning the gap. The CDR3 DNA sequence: TGTGCCTGGGCACTCTCTGGAAACACCATATATTTT. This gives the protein CAWALSGNTIYF.